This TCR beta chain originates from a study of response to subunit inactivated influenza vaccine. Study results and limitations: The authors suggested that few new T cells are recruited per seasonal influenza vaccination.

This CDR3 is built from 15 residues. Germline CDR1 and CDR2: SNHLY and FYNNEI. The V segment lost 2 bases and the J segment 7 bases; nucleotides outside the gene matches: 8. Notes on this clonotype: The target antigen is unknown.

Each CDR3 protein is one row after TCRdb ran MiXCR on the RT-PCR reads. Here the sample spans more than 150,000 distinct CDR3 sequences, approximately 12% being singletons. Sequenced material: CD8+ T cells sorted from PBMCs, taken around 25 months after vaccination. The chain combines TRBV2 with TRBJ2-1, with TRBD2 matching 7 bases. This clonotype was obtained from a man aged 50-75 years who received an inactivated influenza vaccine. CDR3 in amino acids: CASSEPAGARNEQFF. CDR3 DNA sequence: TGTGCCAGCAGTGAACCTGCGGGAGCGAGGAATGAGCAGTTCTTC.